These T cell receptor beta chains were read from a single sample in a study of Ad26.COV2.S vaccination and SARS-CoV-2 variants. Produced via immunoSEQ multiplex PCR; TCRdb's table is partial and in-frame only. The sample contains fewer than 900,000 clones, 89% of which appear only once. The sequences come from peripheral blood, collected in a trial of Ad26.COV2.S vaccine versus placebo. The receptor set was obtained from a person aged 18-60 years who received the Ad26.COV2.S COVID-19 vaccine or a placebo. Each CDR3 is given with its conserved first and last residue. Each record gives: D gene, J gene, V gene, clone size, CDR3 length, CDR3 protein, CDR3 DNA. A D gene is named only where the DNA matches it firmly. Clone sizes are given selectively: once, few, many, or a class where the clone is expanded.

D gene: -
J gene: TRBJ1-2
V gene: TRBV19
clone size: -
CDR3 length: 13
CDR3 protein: CASSSYQGYGYTF
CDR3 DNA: TGTGCCAGTAGTTCATACCAGGGGTATGGCTACACCTTC

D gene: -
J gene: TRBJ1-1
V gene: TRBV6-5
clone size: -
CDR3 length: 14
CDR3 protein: CASSYREGETEAFF
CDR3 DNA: TGTGCCAGCAGTTACAGGGAGGGGGAAACTGAAGCTTTCTTT

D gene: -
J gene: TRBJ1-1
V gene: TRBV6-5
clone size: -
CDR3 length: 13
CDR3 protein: CASSFFRNTEAFF
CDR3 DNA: TGTGCCAGCAGTTTCTTCAGGAACACTGAAGCTTTCTTT

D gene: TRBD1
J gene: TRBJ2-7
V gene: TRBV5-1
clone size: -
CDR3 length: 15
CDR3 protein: CASSTGDRQNYEQYF
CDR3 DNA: TGCGCCAGCAGCACCGGGGACAGGCAAAACTACGAGCAGTACTTC

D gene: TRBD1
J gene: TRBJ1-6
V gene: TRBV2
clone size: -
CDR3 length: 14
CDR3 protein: CASSEYQGASPLHF
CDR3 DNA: TGTGCCAGCAGTGAATACCAGGGGGCATCACCCCTCCACTTT

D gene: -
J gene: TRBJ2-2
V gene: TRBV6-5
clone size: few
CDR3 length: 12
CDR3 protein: CASSYWAGELFF
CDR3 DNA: TGTGCCAGCAGTTACTGGGCCGGGGAGCTGTTTTTT

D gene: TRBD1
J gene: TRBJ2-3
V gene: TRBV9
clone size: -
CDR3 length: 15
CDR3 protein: CASSGTGGPTDTQYF
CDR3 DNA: TGTGCCAGCAGCGGCACAGGGGGCCCCACAGATACGCAGTATTTT

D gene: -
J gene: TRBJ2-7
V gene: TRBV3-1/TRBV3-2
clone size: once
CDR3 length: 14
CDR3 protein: CASSQAVSSYEQYF
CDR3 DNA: TGTGCCAGCAGCCAAGCGGTTAGTAGCTACGAGCAGTACTTC

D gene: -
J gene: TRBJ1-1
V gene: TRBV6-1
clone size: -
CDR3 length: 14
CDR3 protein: CASSDRDMNTEAFF
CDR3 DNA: TGTGCCAGCAGTGATAGAGACATGAACACTGAAGCTTTCTTT

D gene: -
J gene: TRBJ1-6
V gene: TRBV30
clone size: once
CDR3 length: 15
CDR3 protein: CAWSVGVNYNSPLHF
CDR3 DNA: TGTGCCTGGAGTGTAGGAGTCAATTATAATTCACCCCTCCACTTT

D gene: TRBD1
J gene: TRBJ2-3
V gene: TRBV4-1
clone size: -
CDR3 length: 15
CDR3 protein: CASSQPGQGTDTQYF
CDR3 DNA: TGCGCCAGCAGCCAGCCGGGACAGGGGACAGATACGCAGTATTTT

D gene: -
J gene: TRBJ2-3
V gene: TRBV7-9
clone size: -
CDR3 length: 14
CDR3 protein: CASSYRDGLYTQYF
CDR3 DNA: TGTGCCAGCAGCTACCGGGACGGACTTTATACGCAGTATTTT

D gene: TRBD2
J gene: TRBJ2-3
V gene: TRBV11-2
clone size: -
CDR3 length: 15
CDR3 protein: CASSLRGLGLDTQYF
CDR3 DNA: TGTGCCAGCAGCTTACGGGGACTAGGATTAGATACGCAGTATTTT

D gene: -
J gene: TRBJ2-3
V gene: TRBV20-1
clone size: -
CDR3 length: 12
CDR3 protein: CSASPPSGTQYF
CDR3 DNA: TGCAGTGCTAGTCCTCCCTCAGGGACGCAGTATTTT

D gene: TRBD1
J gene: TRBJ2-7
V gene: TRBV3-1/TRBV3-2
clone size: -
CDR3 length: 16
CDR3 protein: CASSHYGQGAVYEQYF
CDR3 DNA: TGTGCCAGCAGCCATTACGGACAGGGGGCGGTCTACGAGCAGTACTTC

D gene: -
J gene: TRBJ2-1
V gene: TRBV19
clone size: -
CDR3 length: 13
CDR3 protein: CASQGASNNEQFF
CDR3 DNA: TGTGCCAGCCAGGGAGCTAGCAACAATGAGCAGTTCTTC

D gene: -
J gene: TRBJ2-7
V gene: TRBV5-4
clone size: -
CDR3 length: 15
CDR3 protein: CASSLEGGGSYEQYF
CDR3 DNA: TGTGCCAGCAGCTTGGAGGGGGGAGGATCCTACGAGCAGTACTTC

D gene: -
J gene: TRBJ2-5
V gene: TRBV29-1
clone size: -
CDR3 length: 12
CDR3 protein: CSVDLLQETQYF
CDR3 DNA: TGCAGCGTTGATCTCCTCCAAGAGACCCAGTACTTC

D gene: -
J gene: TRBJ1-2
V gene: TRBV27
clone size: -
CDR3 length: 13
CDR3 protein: CASSLRGVVGYTF
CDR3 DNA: TGTGCCAGCAGTTTAAGGGGGGTAGTTGGCTACACCTTC

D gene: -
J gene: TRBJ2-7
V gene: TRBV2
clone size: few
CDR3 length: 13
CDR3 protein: CASSEVGTGEQYF
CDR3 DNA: TGTGCCAGCAGTGAAGTGGGCACCGGCGAGCAGTACTTC

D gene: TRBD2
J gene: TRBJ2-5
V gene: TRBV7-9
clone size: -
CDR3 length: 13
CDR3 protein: CASSTSGGETQYF
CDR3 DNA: TGTGCCAGCAGCACCAGCGGGGGGGAGACCCAGTACTTC

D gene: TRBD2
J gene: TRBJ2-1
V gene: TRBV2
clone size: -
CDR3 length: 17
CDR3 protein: CASSFSSGLAGEDEQFF
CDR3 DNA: TGTGCCAGCAGTTTCTCCTCTGGGCTAGCGGGAGAAGATGAGCAGTTCTTC

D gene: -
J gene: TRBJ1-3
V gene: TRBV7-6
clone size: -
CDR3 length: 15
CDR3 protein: CASSLNENSGNTIYF
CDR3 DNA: TGTGCCAGCAGCTTAAACGAAAACTCTGGAAACACCATATATTTT

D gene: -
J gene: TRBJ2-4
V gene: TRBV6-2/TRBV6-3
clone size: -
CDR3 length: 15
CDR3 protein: CASSYTRTTENIQYF
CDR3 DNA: TGTGCCAGCAGTTACACTCGGACCACGGAAAACATTCAGTACTTC

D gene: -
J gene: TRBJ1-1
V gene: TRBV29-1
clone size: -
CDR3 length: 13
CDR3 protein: CSVRRQENTEAFF
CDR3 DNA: TGCAGCGTTAGGCGACAGGAGAACACTGAAGCTTTCTTT

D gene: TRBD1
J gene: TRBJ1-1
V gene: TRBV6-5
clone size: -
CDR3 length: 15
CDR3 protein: CASRLQGGMNTEAFF
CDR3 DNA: TGTGCCAGCAGGCTACAGGGGGGCATGAACACTGAAGCTTTCTTT

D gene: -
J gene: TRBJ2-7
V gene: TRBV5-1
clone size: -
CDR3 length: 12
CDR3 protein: CASSSPGDEQYF
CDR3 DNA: TGCGCCAGCAGCTCCCCCGGGGACGAGCAGTACTTC

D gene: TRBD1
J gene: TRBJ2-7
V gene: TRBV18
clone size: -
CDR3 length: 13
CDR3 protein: CASSGTGTYEQYF
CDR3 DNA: TGTGCCAGCTCAGGGACAGGGACCTACGAGCAGTACTTC

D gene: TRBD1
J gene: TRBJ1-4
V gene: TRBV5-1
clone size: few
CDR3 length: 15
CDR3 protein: CASSFTDRVDEKLFF
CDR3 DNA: TGCGCCAGCAGCTTTACCGACAGGGTTGATGAAAAACTGTTTTTT

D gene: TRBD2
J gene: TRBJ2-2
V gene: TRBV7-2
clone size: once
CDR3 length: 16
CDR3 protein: CASSSTGGAGTGELFF
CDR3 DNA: TGTGCCAGCAGCTCCACCGGGGGGGCCGGGACCGGGGAGCTGTTTTTT

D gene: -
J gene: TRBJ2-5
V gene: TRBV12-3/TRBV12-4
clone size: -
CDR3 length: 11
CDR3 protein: CASSFEETQYF
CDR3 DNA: TGTGCCAGCAGTTTTGAGGAGACCCAGTACTTC

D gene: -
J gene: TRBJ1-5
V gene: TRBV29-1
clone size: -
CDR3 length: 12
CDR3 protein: CSVSSPNQPQHF
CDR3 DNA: TGCAGCGTGTCCAGCCCCAATCAGCCCCAGCATTTT

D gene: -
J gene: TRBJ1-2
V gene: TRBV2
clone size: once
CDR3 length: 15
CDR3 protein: CASSEAPLRGGGYTF
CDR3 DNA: TGTGCCAGCAGTGAAGCCCCCCTACGTGGAGGTGGCTACACCTTC

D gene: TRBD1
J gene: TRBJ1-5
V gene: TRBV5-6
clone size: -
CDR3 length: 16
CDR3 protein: CASSSRGGQKDQPQHF
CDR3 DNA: TGTGCCAGCAGCTCCAGGGGGGGACAGAAGGATCAGCCCCAGCATTTT

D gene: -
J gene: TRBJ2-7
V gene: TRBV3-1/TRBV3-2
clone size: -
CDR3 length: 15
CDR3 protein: CASSQKTGSLSEQYF
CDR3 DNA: TGTGCCAGCAGCCAAAAGACAGGATCCTTGTCCGAGCAGTACTTC

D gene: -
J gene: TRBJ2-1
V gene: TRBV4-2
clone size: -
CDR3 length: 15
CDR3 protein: CASSQALGSYNEQFF
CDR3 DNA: TGTGCCAGCAGCCAAGCCCTAGGGTCCTACAATGAGCAGTTCTTC

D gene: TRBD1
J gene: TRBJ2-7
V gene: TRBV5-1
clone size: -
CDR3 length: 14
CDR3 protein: CASNRDRGAYEQYF
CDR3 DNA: TGCGCCAGTAACCGGGACAGGGGGGCCTACGAGCAGTACTTC

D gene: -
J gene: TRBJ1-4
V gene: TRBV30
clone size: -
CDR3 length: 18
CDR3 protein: CAWRARRDGLPRDEKLFF
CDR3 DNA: TGTGCCTGGAGAGCCCGCAGGGACGGTCTTCCGAGGGATGAAAAACTGTTTTTT

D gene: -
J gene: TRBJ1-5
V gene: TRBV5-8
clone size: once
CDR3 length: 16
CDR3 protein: CASSLLEGRASQPQHF
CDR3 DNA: TGTGCCAGCAGCCTGTTGGAGGGTAGGGCTAGTCAGCCCCAGCATTTT

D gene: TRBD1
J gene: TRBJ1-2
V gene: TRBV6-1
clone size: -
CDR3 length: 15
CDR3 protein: CASSEGQGMNYGYTF
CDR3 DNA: TGTGCCAGCAGTGAAGGACAGGGGATGAACTATGGCTACACCTTC

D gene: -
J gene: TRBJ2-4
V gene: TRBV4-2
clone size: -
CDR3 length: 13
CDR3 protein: CASSQDRYGVQYF
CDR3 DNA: TGTGCCAGCAGCCAAGATCGGTACGGAGTGCAGTACTTC